The entry below describes one T cell receptor beta chain. Its antigen is undetermined. Treatment specified: approximately 11-day PBMC culture with coronavirus spike peptide pools or control peptides (ViraFEST assay). This sample is part of a study of vaccination and CD4 T cells after COVID-19. Turning to the study itself: Post-vaccine specimens were obtained a median approximately 70 days after dose two (range 14 to 241). Every culture used as a control got a CEFX pool, an HIV-1 Nef pool, or no peptide.

The Oncomine TCR Beta short-read assay generated sequence data from the DNA of cultured CD4+ T cells. In TCRdb, the PCR reads were re-called with MiXCR into one record per CDR3 protein. The data show 9,500 to 10,000 distinct CDR3 sequences, 40% to 65% seen once. This CDR3 contains 14 residues. Between the trimmed V and J ends, which lost 2 bases and 1 base, there was a span of 7 bases. Germline CDR1 and CDR2: MNHEY and SVGAGI. Sequencing input: CD4+ T cells from blood, cultured in vitro. The TCR was taken from a human donor who had recovered from COVID-19. J is TRBJ2-3 and V is TRBV6-5; D not certain. As DNA, the CDR3 is TGTGCCAGCAGTTACCAAGAAGGCACAGATACGCAGTATTTT. Amino acids: CASSYQEGTDTQYF.